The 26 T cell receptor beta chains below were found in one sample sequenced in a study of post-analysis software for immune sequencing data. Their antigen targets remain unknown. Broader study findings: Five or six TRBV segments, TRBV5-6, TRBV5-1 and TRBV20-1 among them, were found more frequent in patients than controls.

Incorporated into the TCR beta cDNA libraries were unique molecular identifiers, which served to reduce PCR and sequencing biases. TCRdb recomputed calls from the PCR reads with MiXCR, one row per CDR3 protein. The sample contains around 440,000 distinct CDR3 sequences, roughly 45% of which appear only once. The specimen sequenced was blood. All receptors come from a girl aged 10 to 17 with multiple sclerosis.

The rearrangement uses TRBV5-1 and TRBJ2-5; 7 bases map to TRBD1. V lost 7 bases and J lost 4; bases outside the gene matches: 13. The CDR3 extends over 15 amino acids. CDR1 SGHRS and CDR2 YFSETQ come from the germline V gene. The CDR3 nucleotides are TGCGCCAGCGGCGAGACAGGGCCCCCAGGAGAGACCCAGTACTTC. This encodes CASGETGPPGETQYF.

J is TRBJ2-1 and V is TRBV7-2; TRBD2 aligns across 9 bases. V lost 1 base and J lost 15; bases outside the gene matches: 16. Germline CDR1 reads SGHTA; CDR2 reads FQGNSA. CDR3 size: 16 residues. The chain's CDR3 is CTSSLERRDSGRVGFF. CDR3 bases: TGTACCAGCAGCTTAGAAAGGCGGGATAGCGGGAGAGTAGGGTTCTTC.

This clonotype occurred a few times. CDR3 sequence (DNA): TGTGCCAGCAGTGAATTAAGGTACAATGAGCAGTTCTTC. Its translation is CASSELRYNEQFF. The gene calls are TRBV25-1 and TRBJ2-1; D gene ambiguous. CDR1 and CDR2 (germline): MGHDK, SYGVNS. V was trimmed by 1 base and J by 4 bases, leaving 5 bases between them. This CDR3 region has 13 residues.

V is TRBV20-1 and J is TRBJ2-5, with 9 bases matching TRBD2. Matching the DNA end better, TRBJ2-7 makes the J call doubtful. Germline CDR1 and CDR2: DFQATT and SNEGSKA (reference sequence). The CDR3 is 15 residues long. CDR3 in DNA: TGCAGTGCTAGCCCCTCAGCGGGAGGCTCGCACGAGCAGTACTTC. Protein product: CSASPSAGGSHEQYF.

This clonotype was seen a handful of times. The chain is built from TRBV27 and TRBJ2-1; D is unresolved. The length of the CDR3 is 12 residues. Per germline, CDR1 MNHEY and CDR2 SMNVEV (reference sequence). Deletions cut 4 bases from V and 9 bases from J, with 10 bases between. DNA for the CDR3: TGTGCCAGCAGTTGGAACCCGACTGAGCAGTTCTTC. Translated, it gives CASSWNPTEQFF.

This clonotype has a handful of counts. The CDR3 region has the DNA TGCGCCAGCAGTGAGGGAGCGGGAGGAGGAAACATTCAGTACTTC. Encoded protein: CASSEGAGGGNIQYF. The chain combines TRBV10-2 with TRBJ2-4; 9 positions match TRBD2. CDR1 is WSHSY and CDR2 is SAAADI in the germline V gene. This CDR3 spans 15 amino acids. Trimming took 2 bases from V and 6 from J; bases not matched to a gene: 5.

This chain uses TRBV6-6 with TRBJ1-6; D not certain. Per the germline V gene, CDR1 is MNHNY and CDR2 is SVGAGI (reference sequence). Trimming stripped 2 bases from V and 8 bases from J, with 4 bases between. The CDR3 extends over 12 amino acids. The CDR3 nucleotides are TGTGCCAGCAGTTACGGCGATTCACCCCTCCACTTT. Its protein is CASSYGDSPLHF.

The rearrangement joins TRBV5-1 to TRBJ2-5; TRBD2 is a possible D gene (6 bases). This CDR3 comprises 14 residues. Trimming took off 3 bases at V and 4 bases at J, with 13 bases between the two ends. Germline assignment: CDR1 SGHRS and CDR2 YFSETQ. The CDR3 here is CASSSSWRGETQYF. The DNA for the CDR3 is TGCGCCAGCAGCTCGAGCTGGAGGGGAGAGACCCAGTACTTC. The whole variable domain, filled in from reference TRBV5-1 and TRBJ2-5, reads KAGVTQTPRYLIKTRGQQVTLSCSPISGHRSVSWYQQTPGQGLQFLFEYFSETQRNKGNFPGRFSGRQFSNSRSEMNVSTLELGDSALYLCASSSSWRGETQYFGPGTRLLVL.

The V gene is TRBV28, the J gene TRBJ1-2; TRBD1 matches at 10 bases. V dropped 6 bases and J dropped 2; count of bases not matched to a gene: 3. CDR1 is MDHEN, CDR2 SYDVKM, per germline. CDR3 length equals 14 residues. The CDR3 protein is CASRGTGENYGYTF. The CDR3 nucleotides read TGTGCCAGCAGGGGGACAGGGGAAAACTATGGCTACACCTTC.

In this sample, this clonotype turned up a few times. CDR3 residues: CASTSLRGSYNEQFF. CDR3 bases: TGTGCCAGCACCTCCCTAAGAGGTTCCTACAATGAGCAGTTCTTC. The chain links TRBV11-2 to TRBJ2-1; D uncertain. The CDR3 runs 15 residues. V was clipped by 7 bases and J by 1 base, with 14 bases between them. Germline-derived CDR1 and CDR2 are SGHAT and FQNNGV.

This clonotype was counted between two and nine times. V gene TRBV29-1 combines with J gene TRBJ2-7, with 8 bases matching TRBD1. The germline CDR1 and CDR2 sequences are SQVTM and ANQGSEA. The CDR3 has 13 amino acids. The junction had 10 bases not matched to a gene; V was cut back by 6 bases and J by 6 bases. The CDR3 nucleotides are TGCAGCGTGATCCGGGACAGGTCAGGCGAGCAGTACTTC. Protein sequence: CSVIRDRSGEQYF.

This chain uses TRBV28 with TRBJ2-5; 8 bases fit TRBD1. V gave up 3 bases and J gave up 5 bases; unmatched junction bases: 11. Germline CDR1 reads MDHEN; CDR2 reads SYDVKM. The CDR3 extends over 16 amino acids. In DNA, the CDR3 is TGTGCCAGCAGTTTTCGGCAGGGGACAGGACGCGAGACCCAGTACTTC. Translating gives CASSFRQGTGRETQYF.

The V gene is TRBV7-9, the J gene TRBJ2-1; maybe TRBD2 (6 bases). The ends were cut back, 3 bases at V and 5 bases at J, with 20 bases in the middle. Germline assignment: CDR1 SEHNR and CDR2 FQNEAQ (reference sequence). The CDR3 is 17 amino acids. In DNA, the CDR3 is TGTGCCAGCAGCTTCCTTGGAGGGCCGGTGGGACACAATGAGCAGTTCTTC. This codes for CASSFLGGPVGHNEQFF.

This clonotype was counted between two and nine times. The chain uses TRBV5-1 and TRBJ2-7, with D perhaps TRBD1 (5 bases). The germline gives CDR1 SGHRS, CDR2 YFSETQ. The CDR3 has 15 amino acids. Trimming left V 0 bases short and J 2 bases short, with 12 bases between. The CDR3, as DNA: TGCGCCAGCAGCTTGGCGGCAGGGCGGCCCTACGAGCAGTACTTC. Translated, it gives CASSLAAGRPYEQYF.

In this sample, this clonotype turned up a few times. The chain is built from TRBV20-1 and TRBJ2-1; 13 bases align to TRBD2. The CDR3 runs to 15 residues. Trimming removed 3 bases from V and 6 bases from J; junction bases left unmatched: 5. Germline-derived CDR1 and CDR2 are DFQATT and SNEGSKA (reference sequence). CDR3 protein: CSASRTSGRRNEQFF. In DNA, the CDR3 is TGCAGTGCTAGCAGGACTAGCGGGAGACGCAATGAGCAGTTCTTC.

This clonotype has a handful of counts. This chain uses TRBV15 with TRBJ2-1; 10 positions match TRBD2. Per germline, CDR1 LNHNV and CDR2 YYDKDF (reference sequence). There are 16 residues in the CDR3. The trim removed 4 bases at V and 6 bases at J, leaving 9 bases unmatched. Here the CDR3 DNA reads TGTGCCACCAGCACCGACCTAGCGGGAGTCTTCAATGAGCAGTTCTTC. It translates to CATSTDLAGVFNEQFF.

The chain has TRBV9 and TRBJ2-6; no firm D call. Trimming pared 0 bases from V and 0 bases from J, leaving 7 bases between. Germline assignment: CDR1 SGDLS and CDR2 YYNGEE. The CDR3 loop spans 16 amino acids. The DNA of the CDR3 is TGTGCCAGCAGCGTAGGGTCGGGCTCTGGGGCCAACGTCCTGACTTTC. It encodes CASSVGSGSGANVLTF.

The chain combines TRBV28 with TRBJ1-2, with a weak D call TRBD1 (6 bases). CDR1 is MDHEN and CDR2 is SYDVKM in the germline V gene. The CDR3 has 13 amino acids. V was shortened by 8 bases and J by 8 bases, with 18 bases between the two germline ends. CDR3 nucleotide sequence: TGTGCCAGCCGGGTGGGGGCCCCCGGAGGCTACACCTTC. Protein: CASRVGAPGGYTF.

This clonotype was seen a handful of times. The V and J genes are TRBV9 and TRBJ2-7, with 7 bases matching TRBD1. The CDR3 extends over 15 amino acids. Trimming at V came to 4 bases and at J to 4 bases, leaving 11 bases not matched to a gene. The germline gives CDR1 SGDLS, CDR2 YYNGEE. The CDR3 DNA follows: TGTGCCAGCAGCAAGATCCCGGGACAGTTATACGAGCAGTACTTC. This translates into CASSKIPGQLYEQYF.

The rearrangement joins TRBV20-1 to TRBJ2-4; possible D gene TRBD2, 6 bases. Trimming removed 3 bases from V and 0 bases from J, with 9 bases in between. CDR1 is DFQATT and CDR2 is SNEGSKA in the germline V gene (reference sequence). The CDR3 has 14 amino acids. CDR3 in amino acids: CSAREGIAKNIQYF. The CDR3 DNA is TGCAGTGCTAGGGAGGGGATAGCCAAAAACATTCAGTACTTC.

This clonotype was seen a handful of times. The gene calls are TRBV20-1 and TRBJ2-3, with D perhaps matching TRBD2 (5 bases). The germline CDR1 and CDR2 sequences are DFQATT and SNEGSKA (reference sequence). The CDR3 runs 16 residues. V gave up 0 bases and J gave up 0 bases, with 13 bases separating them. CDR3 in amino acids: CSARDPRGQSTDTQYF. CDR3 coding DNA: TGCAGTGCTAGAGATCCTCGCGGGCAAAGCACAGATACGCAGTATTTT.

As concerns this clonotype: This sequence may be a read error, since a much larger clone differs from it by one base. The CDR3 DNA follows: TGTGCCATCAGTGAGTACGAGAGACAGGTAGGAGACGAGCAGTACTTC. It codes for CAISEYERQVGDEQYF. The V gene is TRBV10-3, the J gene TRBJ2-4; D may be TRBD1 (6 bases). The last part of the DNA fits TRBJ2-7 better; the J call may be wrong. From germline, CDR1 is ENHRY and CDR2 SYGVKD. This CDR3 has 16 amino acids.

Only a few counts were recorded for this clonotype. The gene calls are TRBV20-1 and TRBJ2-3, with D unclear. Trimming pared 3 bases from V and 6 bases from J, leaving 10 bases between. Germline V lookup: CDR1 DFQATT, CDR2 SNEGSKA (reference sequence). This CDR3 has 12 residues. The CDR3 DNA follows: TGCAGTGCTAGTCCCACGTTGGATACGCAGTATTTT. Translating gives CSASPTLDTQYF.

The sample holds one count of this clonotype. DNA of the CDR3: TGTGCCAGCAGATCGGGGGGGAGCACAGATACGCAGTATTTT. Protein product: CASRSGGSTDTQYF. The V call is TRBV27, the J call TRBJ2-3; 8 bases map to TRBD2. There are 14 residues in the CDR3. Per the germline V gene, CDR1 is MNHEY and CDR2 is SMNVEV (reference sequence). J lost 0 bases, V lost 6 bases, and 2 bases had no gene match.

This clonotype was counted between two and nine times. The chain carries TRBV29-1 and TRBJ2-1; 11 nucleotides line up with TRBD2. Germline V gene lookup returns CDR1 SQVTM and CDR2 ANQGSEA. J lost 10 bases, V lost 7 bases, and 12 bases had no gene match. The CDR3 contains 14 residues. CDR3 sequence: CSDTTSGSFDEQFF. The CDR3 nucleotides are TGCAGCGATACCACTAGCGGGAGTTTTGACGAGCAGTTCTTC.

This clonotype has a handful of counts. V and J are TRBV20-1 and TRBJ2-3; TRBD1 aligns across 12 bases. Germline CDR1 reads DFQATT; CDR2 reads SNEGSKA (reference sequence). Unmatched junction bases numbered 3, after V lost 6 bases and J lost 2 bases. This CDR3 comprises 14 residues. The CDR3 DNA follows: TGCAGTGCGGGACAGGGGGCGGCCACAGATACGCAGTATTTT. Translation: CSAGQGAATDTQYF.